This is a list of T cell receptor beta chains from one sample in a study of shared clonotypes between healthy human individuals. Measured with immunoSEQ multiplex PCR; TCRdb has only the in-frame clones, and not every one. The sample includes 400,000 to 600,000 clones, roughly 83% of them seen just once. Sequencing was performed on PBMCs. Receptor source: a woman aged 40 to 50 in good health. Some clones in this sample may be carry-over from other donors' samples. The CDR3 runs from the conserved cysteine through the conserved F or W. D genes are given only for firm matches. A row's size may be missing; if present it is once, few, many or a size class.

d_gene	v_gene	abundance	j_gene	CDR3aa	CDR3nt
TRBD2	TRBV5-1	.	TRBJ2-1	CASSLRTSGRVSSYNEQFF	TGCGCCAGCAGCTTACGGACTAGCGGGAGGGTCAGCTCCTACAATGAGCAGTTCTTC
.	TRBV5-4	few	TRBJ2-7	CASSSDQGNRYEQYF	TGTGCCAGCAGCTCTGACCAGGGAAACCGCTACGAGCAGTACTTC
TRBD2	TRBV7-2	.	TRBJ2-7	CASSLEGREDHEQYF	TGTGCCAGCAGCTTAGAAGGGCGGGAGGACCACGAGCAGTACTTC
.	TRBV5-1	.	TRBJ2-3	CASSSSRGDTQYF	TGCGCCAGCAGCTCCTCCCGTGGGGATACGCAGTATTTT
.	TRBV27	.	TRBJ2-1	CASSQSSILRGYNEQFF	TGTGCCAGCAGTCAAAGCTCAATCCTACGTGGATACAATGAGCAGTTCTTC
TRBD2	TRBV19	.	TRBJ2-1	CASSPPTSGMRDEQFF	TGTGCCAGTAGTCCCCCGACTAGCGGGATGCGGGATGAGCAGTTCTTC
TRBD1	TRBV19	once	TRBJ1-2	CASSPRTGEIWASNYGYTF	TGTGCCAGTAGTCCCCGGACAGGGGAAATCTGGGCCTCTAACTATGGCTACACCTTC
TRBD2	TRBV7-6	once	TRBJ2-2	CASSLARGLAGFGGELFF	TGTGCCAGCAGCTTAGCGAGAGGACTAGCGGGATTTGGCGGGGAGCTGTTTTTT
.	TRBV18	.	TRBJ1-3	CASSPPEESSGNTIYF	TGTGCCAGCTCACCACCGGAGGAAAGCTCTGGAAACACCATATATTTT
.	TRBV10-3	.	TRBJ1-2	CAISENGDGYTF	TGTGCCATCAGTGAAAATGGGGATGGCTACACCTTC
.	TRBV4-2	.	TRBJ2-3	CASSQEGSVADTQYF	TGTGCCAGCAGCCAAGAGGGTAGCGTGGCAGATACGCAGTATTTT
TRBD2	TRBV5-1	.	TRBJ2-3	CASRWLAGTDTQYF	TGCGCCAGCAGGTGGCTAGCGGGAACAGATACGCAGTATTTT
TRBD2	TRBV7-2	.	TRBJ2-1	CASSFRLAGQNEQFF	TGTGCCAGCAGCTTCCGGCTAGCGGGACAGAATGAGCAGTTCTTC
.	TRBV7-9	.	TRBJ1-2	CASSSLIRQPYGYTF	TGTGCCAGCAGCTCCTTGATCAGACAGCCCTATGGCTACACCTTC
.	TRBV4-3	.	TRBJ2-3	CASSQERDSITDTQYF	TGCGCCAGCAGCCAGGAACGTGACTCGATCACAGATACGCAGTATTTT
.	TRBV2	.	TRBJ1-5	CASSEDSSPQHF	TGTGCCAGCAGTGAGGACAGCTCGCCCCAGCATTTT
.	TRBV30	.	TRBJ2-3	CAWSVGLVVTDTQYF	TGTGCCTGGAGTGTCGGTCTAGTGGTCACAGATACGCAGTATTTT
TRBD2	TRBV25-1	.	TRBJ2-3	CASSARLAGDRATDTQYF	TGTGCCAGCAGTGCCCGGCTAGCGGGAGATCGTGCCACAGATACGCAGTATTTT
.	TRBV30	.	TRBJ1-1	CAWSEAGPAEAFF	TGTGCCTGGAGTGAAGCAGGGCCCGCGGAAGCTTTCTTT